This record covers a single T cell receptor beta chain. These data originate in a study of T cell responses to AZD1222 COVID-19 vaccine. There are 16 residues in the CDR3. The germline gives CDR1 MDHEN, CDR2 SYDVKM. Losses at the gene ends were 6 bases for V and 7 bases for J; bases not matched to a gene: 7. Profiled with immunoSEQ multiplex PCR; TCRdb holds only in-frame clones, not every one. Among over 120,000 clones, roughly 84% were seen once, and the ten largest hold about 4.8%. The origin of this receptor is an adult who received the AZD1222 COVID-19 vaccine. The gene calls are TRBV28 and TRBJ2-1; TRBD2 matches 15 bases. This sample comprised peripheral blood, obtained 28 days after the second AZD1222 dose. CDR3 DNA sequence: TGTGCCAGCAGACCGGGACTAGCGGGGGGCTGGAATGAGCAGTTCTTC. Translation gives CASRPGLAGGWNEQFF.